These 6 T cell receptor beta chains originate from one sample sequenced in a study of response to subunit inactivated influenza vaccine. TCRdb passed the RT-PCR reads through MiXCR, listing each CDR3 protein once. The data show more than 150,000 distinct CDR3 sequences, around 9% seen once. This specimen was non-naive T cells sorted from PBMCs, taken on the day of vaccination. The receptors were sampled from a man aged 45 to 65 who received an inactivated influenza vaccine.

This clonotype was recorded many times. The chain combines TRBV7-2 with TRBJ2-7, with D tentatively TRBD1 (5 bases). Trimming stripped 2 bases from V and 4 bases from J, with 12 bases between. The CDR3 sequence is 14 residues long. Looked up from germline, CDR1 is SGHTA and CDR2 is FQGNSA. The CDR3: CASSLQGTGYEQYF. The CDR3 DNA follows: TGTGCCAGCAGCTTACAGGGTACCGGTTACGAGCAGTACTTC.

The J gene is TRBJ2-1, the V gene TRBV20-1; TRBD2 aligns across 7 bases. The trim removed 3 bases at V and 2 bases at J, leaving 7 bases unmatched. CDR3 length: 15 amino acids. Looked up from germline, CDR1 is DFQATT and CDR2 is SNEGSKA (reference sequence). The CDR3: CSASTERDPYNEQFF. CDR3 DNA sequence: TGCAGTGCTAGTACCGAGCGGGATCCCTACAATGAGCAGTTCTTC.

This clonotype was counted a few times. The V gene is TRBV5-1, the J gene TRBJ2-6, with a possible D match to TRBD1 (6 bases). The ends were cut back, 2 bases at V and 0 bases at J, with 15 bases in the middle. Per germline, CDR1 SGHRS and CDR2 YFSETQ. The CDR3 sequence is 18 residues long. The CDR3 DNA reads as TGCGCCAGCAGCTTCACGGTGGGGGCCTTCTCTGGGGCCAACGTCCTGACTTTC. Its protein product is CASSFTVGAFSGANVLTF.

This clonotype has only a few counts. The genes are TRBV7-2 and TRBJ2-7; D is unresolved. The CDR3 covers 13 residues. With 5 bases removed from V and 3 bases from J, the gap between germline ends came to 11 bases. Germline assignment: CDR1 SGHTA and CDR2 FQGNSA. The CDR3, as DNA: TGTGCCAGCAGCCTCGACCGCAACTACGAGCAGTACTTC. This translates into CASSLDRNYEQYF.

The sample holds a few counts of this clonotype. V gene TRBV6-2 or TRBV6-3 combines with J gene TRBJ1-2; 7 bases agree with TRBD1. After removal of 6 bases from V and 10 bases from J, the junction contained 8 bases not matched to a gene. The CDR3 totals 12 residues. CDR1 MNHEY and CDR2 SVGEGT come from the germline V gene. CDR3 nucleotides: TGTGCCAGCAGACCGGGACAGAGGGCCTACACCTTC. This sequence encodes CASRPGQRAYTF.

This clonotype was observed a few times. This chain joins TRBV6-7 and TRBJ2-7; D ambiguous. TRBV6-7 is noted as an ORF with a role that remains uncertain. The CDR3 contains 15 residues. The germline V and J ends were trimmed by 6 bases and 0 bases, with 15 bases remaining between them. The CDR3 is CASSQPTVSSYEQYF. Written as DNA, the CDR3 is TGTGCCAGCAGCCAACCCACCGTGAGCTCCTACGAGCAGTACTTC.